The rows below give T cell receptor beta chains drawn from one sample of a study of OX40 agonist ivuxolimab in advanced cancers. Method: immunoSEQ multiplex PCR; TCRdb's copy keeps in-frame clones and lacks some. Of over 70,000 clones in the sample, approximately 89% were seen once. Sample: CD4+ or CD8+ T cells sorted from blood, taken in a trial of the OX40 agonist ivuxolimab. These receptor sequences come from an adult with an advanced solid tumor such as melanoma, head and neck, liver or kidney cancer. Each CDR3 is given with its conserved first and last residue. Each record gives: CDR3 protein, CDR3 DNA, clone size, J gene, D gene, V gene. D genes are given only for firm matches. Expanded clones get a size class; other rows say once, few or many, or leave the size out.

CASKRTGRSYEGYTF,TGTGCCAGCAAGCGGACAGGGCGGTCGTATGAAGGCTACACCTTC,once,TRBJ1-2,TRBD1,TRBV9
CASSISGQSGELFF,TGTGCCAGCAGCATAAGCGGACAGTCCGGGGAGCTGTTTTTT,.,TRBJ2-2,.,TRBV9
CASSVRPFGPSRVNEQFF,TGTGCCAGCAGCGTCCGCCCCTTCGGGCCGAGTAGGGTAAATGAGCAGTTCTTC,.,TRBJ2-1,.,TRBV9
CASSLLGGGAPDTQYF,TGTGCCAGCAGTCTTCTGGGCGGGGGGGCCCCAGATACGCAGTATTTT,.,TRBJ2-3,TRBD2,TRBV28
CASSQLEAETQYF,TGTGCCAGCAGCCAATTAGAGGCGGAGACCCAGTACTTC,.,TRBJ2-5,.,TRBV14
CASSPRDRENTEAFF,TGTGCCAGCAGTCCGAGGGACAGAGAGAACACTGAAGCTTTCTTT,.,TRBJ1-1,TRBD1,TRBV6-5
CASSGETGYSSPLHF,TGTGCCAGCAGCGGGGAGACAGGGTATTCCTCACCCCTCCACTTT,few,TRBJ1-6,TRBD1,TRBV5-6
CASSERAATEAFF,TGTGCCAGCAGCGAGCGGGCCGCCACTGAAGCTTTCTTT,few,TRBJ1-1,.,TRBV7-8
CASSVGQRQGYRTEAFF,TGTGCCAGCAGTGTGGGTCAGAGACAGGGGTATAGGACTGAAGCTTTCTTT,.,TRBJ1-1,TRBD1,TRBV2
CASSTRADTDTQYF,TGTGCCAGTAGTACCCGGGCGGACACAGATACGCAGTATTTT,.,TRBJ2-3,.,TRBV19
CASSPIEDSQETQYF,TGTGCCAGCAGCCCCATCGAGGACAGTCAAGAGACCCAGTACTTC,.,TRBJ2-5,.,TRBV9
CASSGSSGGTGELFF,TGTGCCAGCAGTGGGTCTAGCGGGGGCACCGGGGAGCTGTTTTTT,.,TRBJ2-2,TRBD2,TRBV2
CASGGSFTNQPQHF,TGTGCCAGCGGAGGAAGCTTCACCAATCAGCCCCAGCATTTT,.,TRBJ1-5,.,TRBV18
CASTYSGAYNEQFF,TGTGCCAGCACCTACAGCGGGGCATACAATGAGCAGTTCTTC,.,TRBJ2-1,TRBD2,TRBV6-5
CASSPGLAGITDTQYF,TGTGCCAGCAGCCCGGGGCTAGCGGGGATCACAGATACGCAGTATTTT,.,TRBJ2-3,TRBD2,TRBV11-2
CASSRLGPTSYEQYF,TGTGCCAGCAGCCGGCTAGGCCCAACCTCCTACGAGCAGTACTTC,.,TRBJ2-7,.,TRBV7-2
CASSQDTRLAVVRRSYEQYF,TGTGCCAGCAGCCAGGACACTCGGTTGGCGGTTGTTCGGAGAAGCTACGAGCAGTACTTC,few,TRBJ2-7,.,TRBV4-2
CSVDRTYLYEQFF,TGCAGCGTCGACCGGACTTATCTCTATGAGCAGTTCTTC,.,TRBJ2-1,.,TRBV29-1
CASSPTSAAKTQYF,TGTGCCAGCAGCCCCACCTCAGCCGCAAAGACCCAGTACTTC,.,TRBJ2-5,.,TRBV7-2
CASSNQMGQGAGELFF,TGTGCCAGCAGTAATCAAATGGGACAGGGTGCCGGGGAGCTGTTTTTT,.,TRBJ2-2,TRBD1,TRBV28
CASRPQGTYEQYF,TGTGCCAGCAGGCCACAGGGGACCTACGAGCAGTACTTC,once,TRBJ2-7,TRBD1,TRBV6-6
CASSVVQNTGELFF,TGTGCCAGCAGTGTGGTACAGAACACCGGGGAGCTGTTTTTT,once,TRBJ2-2,.,TRBV2
CASRGATGGVSGYTF,TGTGCCAGCAGGGGAGCGACAGGAGGGGTGTCTGGCTACACCTTC,.,TRBJ1-2,.,TRBV28
CASSFLHRTYNSPLHF,TGTGCCAGCAGTTTCTTGCACCGGACCTATAATTCACCCCTCCACTTT,.,TRBJ1-6,.,TRBV27
CASLNSRGEKLFF,TGTGCCAGCCTCAACTCTAGAGGTGAAAAACTGTTTTTT,.,TRBJ1-4,.,TRBV19
CADQGGTEAFF,TGTGCCGACCAAGGGGGGACTGAAGCTTTCTTT,.,TRBJ1-1,.,TRBV11-2
CASSLGGFQPQHF,TGTGCCAGCAGCCTAGGGGGGTTTCAGCCCCAGCATTTT,.,TRBJ1-5,.,TRBV7-9
CASSLGPITDTQYF,TGTGCCAGCAGCTTAGGGCCAATCACAGATACGCAGTATTTT,.,TRBJ2-3,.,TRBV7-9